The 25 T cell receptor beta chains reported below all come from one sample, sequenced in a study of tumor-infiltrating lymphocytes in primary liver carcinoma. Germline DNA was extracted alongside blood RNA, which was obtained from unsorted whole blood. The investigators made TCR beta cDNA from roughly 0.55 ug total RNA, using a constant-region primer. Generation of the TCR beta libraries relied on three nested multiplex PCR rounds using slightly modified ARM-PCR. Researchers ran the first two PCR rounds for approximately 10 cycles each with TRBV1-TRBV30 forward primers and a C-beta reverse primer. MiXCR, applied by TCRdb to the multiplex PCR reads, yields one record per CDR3 protein. Of about 350,000 distinct CDR3 sequences listed, around 60% were seen once; the top ten hold roughly 6.5%. The specimen sequenced was peripheral blood. The receptors were sampled from a middle-aged man with primary liver carcinoma and hepatitis B virus infection.

A word on this clonotype: Compared with germline, one end of the junction differs, possibly owing to a read error. V is TRBV11-2 and J is TRBJ2-1, with 7 bases fitting TRBD2. This CDR3 contains 17 residues. Per germline, CDR1 SGHAT and CDR2 FQNNGV. CDR3 in amino acids: CASSPRTSGSSYDEQFF. The CDR3 nucleotides read TGTGCCAGCAGCCCCCGGACTAGTGGGAGCTCCTACGATGAGCAGTTCTTC. Combining the CDR3 with reference TRBV11-2 and TRBJ2-1 gives the whole variable domain EAGVAQSPRYKIIEKRQSVAFWCNPISGHATLYWYQQILGQGPKLLIQFQNNGVVDDSQLPKDRFSAERLKGVDSTLKIQPAKLEDSAVYLCASSPRTSGSSYDEQFFGPGTRLTVL.

The CDR3 loop is CASSFYSTCKQYF. The DNA of the CDR3 is TGTGCCAGCAGCTTTTACTCAACCTGCAAGCAGTACTTC. This chain links TRBV11-2 with TRBJ2-7; D gene unclear. V lost 3 bases and J 8 bases, leaving 14 bases between the germline ends. Germline-derived CDR1 and CDR2 are SGHAT and FQNNGV. This CDR3 region has 13 residues.

Turning to this clonotype: This may arise from a read error, as a much more abundant clone is one base away. The J gene is TRBJ2-7, the V gene TRBV6-5; D might be TRBD2 (7 bases). This CDR3 is built from 14 residues. Germline V CDR1 and CDR2: MNHEY, SVGAGI. Deletions cut 4 bases from V and 8 bases from J, with 18 bases between. CDR3 sequence: CASSSTRGGDKQYF. The CDR3 DNA reads as TGTGCCAGCAGTTCTACTAGGGGGGGCGACAAGCAGTACTTC.

The CDR3 sequence: CASSYGGIGYSGNTIYF. In DNA, the CDR3 is TGTGCCAGCAGTTACGGGGGAATTGGCTACTCTGGAAACACCATATATTTT. The chain joins TRBV6-2 or TRBV6-3 to TRBJ1-3; possibly TRBD1 for D (5 bases). The CDR3 length is 17 residues. CDR1 is MNHEY and CDR2 is SVGEGT in the germline V gene. Trimming shortened V by 2 bases and J by 0 bases, and 14 bases separated the two germline ends.

A remark on this clonotype: This CDR3 fails to terminate in the conserved phenylalanine or tryptophan, so it likely reflects a read error. The chain links TRBV29-1 to TRBJ2-7; a possible D gene is TRBD2 (5 bases). Germline-derived CDR1 and CDR2 are SQVTM and ANQGSEA. The V end was cut by 5 bases, the J end by 1 base, with 15 bases between. CDR3 length: 14 amino acids. The CDR3 region has the DNA TGCAGCGTTTGGACTGCTCAAACGTCCTACGAGCAGTACTCC. It encodes CSVWTAQTSYEQYS.

This clonotype was found many times. This chain uses TRBV10-3 with TRBJ2-5; D is unclear. This CDR3 region has 15 residues. V was trimmed by 0 bases and J by 4 bases, leaving 12 bases between them. CDR1 is ENHRY, CDR2 SYGVKD, per germline. The CDR3 loop is CAISESMVGRETQYF. Written as DNA, the CDR3 is TGTGCCATCAGTGAGTCGATGGTAGGGCGAGAGACCCAGTACTTC.

To note about this clonotype: An end of the junction differs from the germline gene, which may be a read error. This rearrangement joins TRBV24-1 to TRBJ1-1; D not resolved. CDR1 is KGHDR and CDR2 is SFDVKD in the germline V gene. CDR3 length: 13 residues. Here the CDR3 reads CASSDGTSTEAFF. CDR3 nucleotides: TGTGCCTCCAGTGATGGCACTAGCACTGAAGCTTTCTTT.

This chain uses TRBV4-1 with TRBJ2-7, with a weak D call TRBD2 (7 bases). The CDR3 runs 16 residues. CDR1 is MGHRA and CDR2 is YSYEKL in the germline V gene. The ends were cut back, 1 base at V and 0 bases at J, with 13 bases in the middle. This CDR3 reads CASSQAGGQISYEQYF. The CDR3 bases are TGCGCCAGCAGCCAAGCCGGGGGGCAAATCTCCTACGAGCAGTACTTC.

This chain joins TRBV19 and TRBJ1-2; tentative D call: TRBD1 (6 bases). The CDR3 has 14 residues. The V end lost 10 bases, the J end lost 5 bases, and 20 bases lay between the germline ends. Germline-derived CDR1 and CDR2 are LNHDA and SQIVND (reference sequence). CDR3 DNA: TGTGCCACCTCCCGTACGGGGGCAGTGTATGGCTACACCTTC. Protein: CATSRTGAVYGYTF.

As for this clonotype: A single base separates this from a much larger clone, so it may be a read error. V usage is TRBV6-1 and J usage is TRBJ1-2, with no clear D. The CDR3 totals 16 residues. Trimming shortened V by 2 bases and J by 10 bases, and 23 bases separated the two germline ends. Germline CDR1 and CDR2: MNHNS and SASEGT. CDR3 sequence reads: CASSEQKATGTFSYTF. The CDR3 DNA is TGTGCCAGCAGTGAACAGAAAGCCACGGGAACCTTTTCCTACACCTTC.

As concerns this clonotype: The junction does not match germline at one end; this may be a read error. The chain links TRBV11-2 to TRBJ1-5; D may be TRBD1 (6 bases). CDR1 is SGHAT and CDR2 is FQNNGV in the germline V gene. This CDR3 region has 13 residues. CDR3 DNA: TGTGCCAACAGCGTACAGGGCGATCAGCCCCAGCATTTT. It encodes CANSVQGDQPQHF.

This sequence joins TRBV28 and TRBJ1-2, with D tentatively TRBD1 (5 bases). From germline, CDR1 is MDHEN and CDR2 SYDVKM. V was cut by 6 bases and J by 0 bases, with 11 bases left in between. The CDR3 length is 14 residues. This CDR3 reads CASRWGRANYGYTF. CDR3 DNA: TGTGCCAGCAGGTGGGGCAGGGCTAACTATGGCTACACCTTC.

On this clonotype itself: This may stem from a read error, because a much larger clone lies one nucleotide away. The J gene is TRBJ2-5, the V gene TRBV10-3; D gene ambiguous. Trimming pared 5 bases from V and 3 bases from J, leaving 7 bases between. The CDR3 loop spans 12 amino acids. Germline assignment: CDR1 ENHRY and CDR2 SYGVKD. The CDR3 spells CAISKLKETQYF. The DNA for the CDR3 is TGTGCCATCAGTAAGTTAAAAGAGACCCAGTACTTC.

V gene TRBV5-1 combines with J gene TRBJ1-2, with D perhaps TRBD1 (5 bases). Germline lookup yields CDR1 SGHRS and CDR2 YFSETQ. The V and J ends lost 0 bases and 3 bases respectively, with 12 bases between them. The CDR3 is 15 residues long. The CDR3 spells CASSLGGALHYGYTF. The CDR3 DNA sequence: TGCGCCAGCAGCTTGGGAGGGGCGCTTCACTATGGCTACACCTTC. The variable domain in full, with the rest retrieved from reference TRBV5-1 and TRBJ1-2, is KAGVTQTPRYLIKTRGQQVTLSCSPISGHRSVSWYQQTPGQGLQFLFEYFSETQRNKGNFPGRFSGRQFSNSRSEMNVSTLELGDSALYLCASSLGGALHYGYTFGSGTRLTVV.

In the case of this clonotype: Possible read error: a much larger clone is one base away. The chain employs TRBV4-1 and TRBJ1-5; maybe TRBD1 (5 bases). Germline CDR1 is MGHRA and CDR2 is YSYEKL. The CDR3 extends over 15 amino acids. CDR3 loop: CASSQGGRENQPKHF. Here the CDR3 DNA reads TGCGCCAGCAGCCAAGGAGGCAGGGAGAATCAGCCCAAGCATTTT.

The chain uses TRBV14 and TRBJ2-7, with D perhaps TRBD1 (6 bases). Germline-derived CDR1 and CDR2 are SGHDN and FVKESK. This CDR3 is built from 15 residues. V lost 3 bases, J lost 0 bases, and 12 bases lay in between. The CDR3 region is CASSQLQGGSYEQYF. CDR3 bases: TGTGCCAGCAGCCAGTTACAGGGCGGCTCCTACGAGCAGTACTTC.

This chain joins TRBV11-2 and TRBJ2-1; D is ambiguous. The CDR3 covers 19 residues. The V gene's germline CDR1 is SGHAT and CDR2 FQNNGV. V was trimmed by 2 bases and J by 8 bases, leaving 28 bases between them. CDR3 region: CASSLYPRPARGPSDEQFF. In DNA form, the CDR3 reads TGTGCCAGCAGCTTATACCCCCGGCCAGCGAGAGGACCGAGCGATGAGCAGTTCTTC.

The chain has TRBV11-2 and TRBJ1-4; no reliable D call. V shed 2 bases and J shed 14 bases, with 18 bases lying between them. This CDR3 is 14 amino acids long. Germline loops: CDR1 SGHAT, CDR2 FQNNGV. The CDR3 reads CASSLRTVAVSLFF. CDR3 nucleotide sequence: TGTGCCAGCAGCTTAAGAACAGTGGCAGTAAGTCTGTTTTTT.

As for this clonotype: Since a much larger clone is just one base distant, this may be a read error. The rearrangement links TRBV6-5 to TRBJ2-5, with 7 bases that match TRBD1. The CDR3 consists of 12 residues. Germline V gene data show CDR1 as MNHEY and CDR2 as SVGAGI. In DNA form, the CDR3 reads TGTGCCAGCAGTCACAGGGGAGAGTCCCAGTACTTC. Protein sequence: CASSHRGESQYF.

Comment on this clonotype: A read error may produce the germline difference seen at one junction end. This rearrangement joins TRBV4-1 to TRBJ1-5; no definite D call. The V gene's germline CDR1 is MGHRA and CDR2 YSYEKL. The CDR3 sequence is 13 residues long. CDR3: CASSQETDQPQRF. DNA for the CDR3: TGCGCCAGCAGCCAAGAAACTGATCAACCCCAGCGTTTT.

About this clonotype itself: A read error may explain this, as a much larger clone is one base away. This chain connects TRBV6-1 to TRBJ2-3; 7 bases line up with TRBD2. Unmatched junction bases numbered 11, after V lost 3 bases and J lost 2 bases. CDR3 length: 17 amino acids. CDR1 MNHNS and CDR2 SASEGT come from the germline V gene. CDR3 loop: CASSEGKGRGYTDTQYF. The CDR3, as DNA: TGTGCCAGCAGTGAGGGGAAAGGGAGGGGATACACAGATACGCAGTATTTT.

Concerning this clonotype itself: This may come from a read error, since a much larger clone is one base off. J is TRBJ1-4 and V is TRBV4-3; TRBD1 is a possible D gene (5 bases). CDR1 LGHNA and CDR2 YSLEER come from the germline V gene. The CDR3 consists of 15 residues. Here the CDR3 reads CASSQEGRGREKQFF. The DNA of the CDR3 is TGCGCCAGCAGCCAAGAGGGAAGGGGACGGGAAAAACAGTTTTTT.

As to this clonotype: This may be a read error, as it is one base from a much larger clone. J is TRBJ2-1 and V is TRBV6-2 or TRBV6-3; 9 bases are a match to TRBD2. Germline CDR1 and CDR2: MNHEY and SVGEGT. The CDR3 length is 18 residues. Losses at the gene ends were 0 bases for V and 0 bases for J; bases not matched to a gene: 6. CDR3 sequence reads: CASSYSLAGEGSYNEQFF. The CDR3 DNA is TGTGCCAGCAGTTACTCGTTAGCGGGGGAGGGCTCCTACAATGAGCAGTTCTTC.

This chain links TRBV6-6 with TRBJ1-5; maybe TRBD1 (5 bases). The CDR3 loop spans 14 amino acids. V was trimmed by 4 bases and J by 4 bases, leaving 11 bases between them. Germline V lookup: CDR1 MNHNY, CDR2 SVGAGI (reference sequence). The CDR3 loop reads CASSSVNRNQPQHF. The CDR3 nucleotides are TGTGCCAGCAGTTCCGTAAACAGGAATCAGCCCCAGCATTTT.

The chain has TRBV6-6 and TRBJ1-5; TRBD1 matches at 7 bases. From germline, CDR1 is MNHNY and CDR2 SVGAGI (reference sequence). This CDR3 contains 12 residues. V lost 8 bases and J lost 5; bases outside the gene matches: 3. The CDR3 loop is CASGTGDQPQHF. CDR3 nucleotides: TGTGCCAGCGGAACAGGGGATCAGCCCCAGCATTTT.